These 25 T cell receptor beta chains were all obtained from the same sample, sequenced in a study of response to subunit inactivated influenza vaccine. TCRdb re-analysed the RT-PCR reads in MiXCR, keeping a single row per CDR3 protein. The repertoire consists of 300,000 to 350,000 distinct CDR3 sequences, with 20% to 25% occurring once and the leading ten covering approximately 10%. The source was PBMCs from blood, collected roughly 20 months after vaccination. These receptors came from a man between 45 and 75 years old who received an inactivated influenza vaccine.

The J gene is TRBJ2-7, the V gene TRBV5-1, with unresolved D. Per germline, CDR1 SGHRS and CDR2 YFSETQ. The CDR3 length is 14 residues. V dropped 4 bases and J dropped 1 base, with 12 bases sitting between them. In DNA, the CDR3 is TGCGCCAGCAGCCCTCCCGGATATTCCTACGAGCAGTACTTC. Translation gives CASSPPGYSYEQYF.

The gene calls are TRBV12-3 or TRBV12-4 and TRBJ1-1; no definite D call. The ends were cut back, 3 bases at V and 5 bases at J, with 13 bases in the middle. The CDR3 is 14 residues long. CDR3 coding DNA: TGTGCCAGCAGTTTTGTAAGACGGGGAACTGAAGCTTTCTTT. Translating it yields CASSFVRRGTEAFF.

The rearrangement links TRBV29-1 to TRBJ2-1; 11 bases align to TRBD2. V was pared by 3 bases and J by 3 bases, with 13 bases of the junction left unmatched. This CDR3 region has 18 residues. In germline, CDR1 is SQVTM, CDR2 ANQGSEA. The CDR3 DNA reads TGCAGCGTTGAGAGCTTACCGCCGGGACTAGCGGACTACAATGAGCAGTTCTTC. Protein: CSVESLPPGLADYNEQFF.

This clonotype was observed a few times. The chain carries TRBV30 and TRBJ1-2; unclear D gene. Germline lookup yields CDR1 GTSNPN and CDR2 SVGIG (reference sequence). Between the trimmed V and J ends, which lost 4 bases and 5 bases, there was a span of 8 bases. The CDR3 is made up of 11 amino acids. This CDR3 reads CAWTRYYGYTF. The CDR3 DNA reads TGTGCCTGGACGAGATATTATGGCTACACCTTC.

In this sample, this clonotype turned up many times. The chain employs TRBV3-1 and TRBJ2-7, with 7 nucleotides matching TRBD1. The CDR3 is made up of 14 amino acids. Losses at the gene ends were 10 bases for V and 3 bases for J; bases not matched to a gene: 12. Germline V gene sequence: CDR1 LGHDT, CDR2 YNNKEL (reference sequence). Here the CDR3 reads CATQQGPSFYEQYF. CDR3 DNA: TGTGCCACCCAACAGGGGCCATCATTCTACGAGCAGTACTTC.

This clonotype was recorded only once. The chain carries TRBV28 and TRBJ2-4; D may be TRBD1 or TRBD2 (5 bases each). This CDR3 is built from 15 residues. The germline CDR1 and CDR2 sequences are MDHEN and SYDVKM. Deletions cut 7 bases from V and 2 bases from J, with 15 bases between. Written as DNA, the CDR3 is TGTGCCAGCAAGCCGGCAGGGAGTTCCAAAAACATTCAGTACTTC. This encodes CASKPAGSSKNIQYF.

This clonotype occurred a few times. The chain recombines TRBV12-3 or TRBV12-4 with TRBJ2-3, with D maybe TRBD1 (5 bases). The germline V and J ends were trimmed by 3 bases and 5 bases, with 12 bases remaining between them. This CDR3 contains 14 residues. The CDR3 DNA reads as TGTGCCAGCAGTTTCGGACAAGCGCGAGATACGCAGTATTTT. Amino acids: CASSFGQARDTQYF.

This clonotype was recorded a few times. Here the CDR3 reads CASSPEITLFSYEQYF. The CDR3 region has the DNA TGTGCCAGCTCACCTGAAATAACTTTGTTCTCCTACGAGCAGTACTTC. V and J are TRBV18 and TRBJ2-7; D gene ambiguous. Germline V lookup: CDR1 KGHSH, CDR2 LQKENI. CDR3 size: 16 residues. Trimming stripped 3 bases from V and 0 bases from J, with 15 bases between.

The rearrangement uses TRBV18 and TRBJ1-4; D is uncertain. The germline gives CDR1 KGHSH, CDR2 LQKENI. Trimming stripped 3 bases from V and 5 bases from J, with 13 bases between. CDR3 size: 15 residues. This CDR3 is CASSPPPSQNEKLFF. The CDR3 nucleotides read TGTGCCAGCTCACCCCCTCCCAGCCAGAATGAAAAACTGTTTTTT. The complete variable domain, with remaining parts taken from reference TRBV18 and TRBJ1-4, reads NAGVMQNPRHLVRRRGQEARLRCSPMKGHSHVYWYRQLPEEGLKFMVYLQKENIIDESGMPKERFSAEFPKEGPSILRIQQVVRGDSAAYFCASSPPPSQNEKLFFGSGTQLSVL.

This chain connects TRBV3-1 to TRBJ1-5; D gene uncertain. CDR1 is LGHDT, CDR2 YNNKEL, per germline (reference sequence). This CDR3 comprises 14 residues. Trimming shortened V by 1 base and J by 4 bases, and 8 bases separated the two germline ends. The CDR3 is CASSQVPNNQPQHF. The CDR3 DNA reads TGTGCCAGCAGCCAAGTTCCGAATAATCAGCCCCAGCATTTT.

This clonotype occurred a few times. The V and J genes are TRBV20-1 and TRBJ2-1; a possible D gene is TRBD2 (5 bases). The CDR3 sequence is 11 residues long. The germline V gene encodes CDR1 DFQATT and CDR2 SNEGSKA (reference sequence). Between the trimmed V and J ends, which lost 8 bases and 7 bases, there was a span of 12 bases. This CDR3 reads CSTTSVNEQFF. The CDR3 DNA reads as TGCAGTACTACTAGTGTAAATGAGCAGTTCTTC.

This clonotype was seen at least ten times. The chain links TRBV29-1 to TRBJ1-1; TRBD1 matches 7 bases. V lost 3 bases, J lost 2 bases, and 3 bases stayed unmatched. The CDR3 covers 13 residues. The V gene's germline CDR1 is SQVTM and CDR2 ANQGSEA. The CDR3 loop is CSVDQGVNTEAFF. CDR3 sequence (DNA): TGCAGCGTTGATCAGGGGGTAAACACTGAAGCTTTCTTT.

This clonotype was found a few times. The J gene is TRBJ1-6, the V gene TRBV4-2, with D tentatively TRBD1 (5 bases). Deletions cut 4 bases from V and 8 bases from J, with 12 bases between. Looked up from germline, CDR1 is LGHNA and CDR2 is YNFKEQ. This CDR3 comprises 14 residues. The CDR3 spells CASSREDSYSPLHF. Here the CDR3 DNA reads TGTGCCAGCAGCCGAGAAGACAGCTATTCACCCCTCCACTTT.

The chain employs TRBV12-3 or TRBV12-4 and TRBJ2-5; maybe TRBD2 (6 bases). The CDR3 covers 14 residues. V was shortened by 3 bases and J by 4 bases, with 12 bases between the two germline ends. CDR3 nucleotides: TGTGCCAGCAGTTTCTACGGGACTCCAGAGACCCAGTACTTC. This sequence encodes CASSFYGTPETQYF.

This clonotype was counted only a few times. The CDR3 is CASSRLNEQFF. The CDR3 region has the DNA TGTGCCAGCAGTCGCCTCAATGAGCAGTTCTTC. The chain links TRBV6-2 or TRBV6-3 to TRBJ2-1; D not certain. V shed 5 bases and J shed 6 bases, with 5 bases lying between them. CDR3 length: 11 amino acids. The V gene's germline CDR1 is MNHEY and CDR2 SVGEGT.

This chain uses TRBV5-1 with TRBJ2-7, with TRBD1 as a possible D gene (5 bases). The CDR3 is 15 amino acids. Germline V gives CDR1 SGHRS, CDR2 YFSETQ. The V and J ends lost 0 bases and 0 bases respectively, with 10 bases between them. CDR3 sequence (DNA): TGCGCCAGCAGCTTGGCGGACACCTTCTCCTACGAGCAGTACTTC. It specifies CASSLADTFSYEQYF.

This clonotype occurred a few times. The chain is built from TRBV4-2 and TRBJ1-1; D not resolved. The CDR3 extends over 14 amino acids. CDR1 and CDR2 from the germline V gene are LGHNA and YNFKEQ. Trimming pared 0 bases from V and 1 base from J, leaving 6 bases between. CDR3 protein: CASSQESANTEAFF. The CDR3 bases are TGTGCCAGCAGCCAAGAGAGCGCGAACACTGAAGCTTTCTTT.

This clonotype turned up a few times. This chain connects TRBV20-1 to TRBJ1-6, with 8 bases fitting TRBD1. Unmatched junction bases numbered 18, after V lost 3 bases and J lost 14 bases. Germline V CDR1 and CDR2: DFQATT, SNEGSKA (reference sequence). The CDR3 covers 16 residues. The CDR3 DNA reads TGCAGTGCTAGTGGAGCTTTACAGGGGGACCGGGAAGCCCTCCACTTT. As protein: CSASGALQGDREALHF.

The chain employs TRBV19 and TRBJ1-2; TRBD1 matches at 9 bases. This CDR3 spans 14 amino acids. Germline loops: CDR1 LNHDA, CDR2 SQIVND (reference sequence). After removal of 6 bases from V and 6 bases from J, the junction contained 8 bases not matched to a gene. CDR3 nucleotides: TGTGCCAGTAGCATTAACAGGGGGCAAGATGGCTACACCTTC. This codes for CASSINRGQDGYTF.

The sample holds a few counts of this clonotype. V is TRBV18 and J is TRBJ1-1; TRBD1 matches at 8 bases. The CDR3 sequence is 15 residues long. Germline lookup yields CDR1 KGHSH and CDR2 LQKENI. The J segment lost 3 bases and the V segment lost 3 bases, leaving 6 bases of the junction unmatched. The CDR3 DNA sequence: TGTGCCAGCTCACCCGCCGCAGGGGGCTACACTGAAGCTTTCTTT. Translation: CASSPAAGGYTEAFF.

The chain employs TRBV12-3 or TRBV12-4 and TRBJ1-3; tentatively, D is TRBD1 (6 bases). V lost 5 bases, J lost 1 base, and 18 bases lay in between. The CDR3 spans 17 residues. The CDR3, as DNA: TGTGCCAGCAGTCCCCTGGGGGGGCCTTGGTCTGGAAACACCATATATTTT. It translates to CASSPLGGPWSGNTIYF.

This clonotype was recorded a few times. V gene TRBV11-1 combines with J gene TRBJ2-3; 9 bases match TRBD1. With V trimmed by 3 bases and J by 2 bases, 12 bases remained unmatched. Looked up from germline, CDR1 is SGHAT and CDR2 is FQDESV (reference sequence). CDR3 length: 18 residues. The CDR3 nucleotides read TGTGCCAGCAGCTTGGGGGGACAGGGAATTTGGGTCACAGATACGCAGTATTTT. This encodes CASSLGGQGIWVTDTQYF.

J is TRBJ1-4 and V is TRBV11-1; tentatively, D is TRBD1 (6 bases). The ends were cut back, 2 bases at V and 11 bases at J, with 33 bases in the middle. The CDR3 is made up of 20 amino acids. Germline CDR1 and CDR2: SGHAT and FQDESV (reference sequence). The CDR3 DNA is TGTGCCAGCAGCTTATTACCCCCCTGGACAGCCCTTGTCCCTCGAGAGAAACTGTTTTTT. Protein sequence: CASSLLPPWTALVPREKLFF.

Comment on this clonotype: A much larger clone sits a single nucleotide away, making a read error possible. The V and J genes are TRBV10-3 and TRBJ1-6, with D tentatively TRBD1 (5 bases). Germline values: CDR1 ENHRY, CDR2 SYGVKD. Trimming took off 3 bases at V and 14 bases at J, with 17 bases between the two ends. The CDR3 extends over 14 amino acids. DNA of the CDR3: TGTGCCATCAGTGACCTGCAGGGAGGATCAACCCTCCACTTT. It encodes CAISDLQGGSTLHF.

J is TRBJ1-4 and V is TRBV12-3 or TRBV12-4; D might be TRBD1 (5 bases). The CDR3 length is 13 residues. Trimming removed 4 bases from V and 6 bases from J, with 9 bases in between. CDR3 sequence: CASSSGGYEKLFF. CDR3 bases: TGTGCCAGCAGTTCCGGGGGGTATGAAAAACTGTTTTTT.